One and the same sample provided the 4 T cell receptor beta chains below, sequenced in a study of blood T cell repertoires in COVID-19. Profiling relied on immunoSEQ multiplex PCR, and the TCRdb table lists in-frame clones only, not all of them. The sample has 200,000 to 300,000 clones; around 90% are singletons. The source material was peripheral blood. Receptors originate from a person aged 18-35 years with COVID-19, enrolled during active disease.

The rearrangement links TRBV7-9 to TRBJ2-2; D unresolved. V lost 4 bases, J lost 7 bases, and 7 bases lay in between. This CDR3 is built from 12 residues. The germline CDR1 and CDR2 sequences are SEHNR and FQNEAQ (reference sequence). The DNA for the CDR3 is TGTGCCAGCAGCTCGGGTAACGGGGAGCTGTTTTTT. Translated: CASSSGNGELFF. Full variable domain (rest looked up from reference TRBV7-9 and TRBJ2-2): DTGVSQNPRHKITKRGQNVTFRCDPISEHNRLYWYRQTLGQGPEFLTYFQNEAQLEKSRLLSDRFSAERPKGSFSTLEIQRTEQGDSAMYLCASSSGNGELFFGEGSRLTVL.

This chain links TRBV3-1 (or the pseudogene TRBV3-2) with TRBJ2-1; 11 nucleotides match TRBD2. Germline V lookup: CDR1 LGHDT, CDR2 YNNKEL (reference sequence). With V trimmed by 3 bases and J by 0 bases, 4 bases remained unmatched. This CDR3 has 17 amino acids. CDR3 amino acids: CASSQTSGASSYNEQFF. The CDR3 DNA reads TGTGCCAGCAGCCAGACTAGCGGGGCGAGCTCCTACAATGAGCAGTTCTTC.

This rearrangement joins TRBV6-2 or TRBV6-3 to TRBJ2-7; D perhaps matches TRBD1 (6 bases). Deletions cut 2 bases from V and 1 base from J, with 12 bases between. The length of the CDR3 is 15 residues. The germline V gene has CDR1 MNHEY and CDR2 SVGEGT. This chain's CDR3 is CASSYPSRGSYEQYF. The CDR3 DNA reads TGTGCCAGCAGTTACCCAAGCAGGGGTTCCTACGAGCAGTACTTC.

The CDR3: CASSLKALAGYNEQFF. For the CDR3, the DNA is TGTGCCAGCAGTTTAAAGGCCCTAGCGGGCTACAATGAGCAGTTCTTC. The chain couples TRBV28 to TRBJ2-1, with 8 bases identical to TRBD2. V shed 2 bases, J shed 3 bases, and the junction held 6 bases outside the gene matches. The CDR3 contains 16 residues. In germline, CDR1 is MDHEN, CDR2 SYDVKM.